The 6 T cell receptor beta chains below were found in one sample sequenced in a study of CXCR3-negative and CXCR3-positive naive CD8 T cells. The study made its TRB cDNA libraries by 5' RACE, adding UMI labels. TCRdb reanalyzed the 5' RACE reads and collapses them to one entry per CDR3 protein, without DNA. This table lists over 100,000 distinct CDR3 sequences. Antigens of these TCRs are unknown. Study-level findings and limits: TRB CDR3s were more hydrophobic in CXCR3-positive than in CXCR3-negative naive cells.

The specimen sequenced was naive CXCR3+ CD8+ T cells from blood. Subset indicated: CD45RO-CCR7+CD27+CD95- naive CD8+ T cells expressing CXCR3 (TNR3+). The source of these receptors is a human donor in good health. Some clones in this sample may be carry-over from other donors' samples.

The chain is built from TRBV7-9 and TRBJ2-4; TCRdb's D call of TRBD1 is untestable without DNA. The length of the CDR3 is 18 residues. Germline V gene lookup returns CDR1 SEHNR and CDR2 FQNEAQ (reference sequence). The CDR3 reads CASSWGVAAGTGQNIQYF. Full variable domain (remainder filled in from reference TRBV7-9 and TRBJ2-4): DTGVSQNPRHKITKRGQNVTFRCDPISEHNRLYWYRQTLGQGPEFLTYFQNEAQLEKSRLLSDRFSAERPKGSFSTLEIQRTEQGDSAMYLCASSWGVAAGTGQNIQYFGAGTRLSVL.

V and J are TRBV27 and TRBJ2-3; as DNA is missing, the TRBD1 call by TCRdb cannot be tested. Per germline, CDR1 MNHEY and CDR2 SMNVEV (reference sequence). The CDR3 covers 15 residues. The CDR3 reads CASSLISGTGDTQYF.

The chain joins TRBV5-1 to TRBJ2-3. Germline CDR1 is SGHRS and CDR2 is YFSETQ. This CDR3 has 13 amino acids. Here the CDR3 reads CASSFSTTDTQYF.

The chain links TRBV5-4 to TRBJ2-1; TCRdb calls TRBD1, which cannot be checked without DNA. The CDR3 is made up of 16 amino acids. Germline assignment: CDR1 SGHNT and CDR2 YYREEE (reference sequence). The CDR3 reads CASSLSPYYSYNEQFF.

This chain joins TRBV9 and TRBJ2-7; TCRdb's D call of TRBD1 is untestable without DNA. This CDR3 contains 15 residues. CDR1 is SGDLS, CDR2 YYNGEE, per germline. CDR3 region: CASSVGGGSTYEQYF.

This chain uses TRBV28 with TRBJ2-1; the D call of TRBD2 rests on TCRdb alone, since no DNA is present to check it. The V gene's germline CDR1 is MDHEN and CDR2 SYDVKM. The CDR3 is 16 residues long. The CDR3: CASSALLAGADNEQFF.